This T cell receptor beta chain was profiled in a study of PD-1 blockade in classical Hodgkin lymphoma. Trimming cost V 5 bases and J 0 bases, with 14 bases left between them. CDR1 and CDR2 (germline): SGHVS, FQNEAQ. This CDR3 contains 15 residues. The time point was: cycle 4 day 1 (C4D1), after about 6 weeks of nivolumab. Each of the patients experienced relapse following autologous stem cell transplantation, and their brentuximab vedotin exposure differed. Clones were sequenced by immunoSEQ multiplex PCR, and TCRdb holds only the in-frame ones, with some missing. There are over 70,000 clones in the sample; 90% occur only once, and approximately 2.9% lies in the top ten. General study points: Nivolumab starters within 1 year of ASCT were excluded.

In its sample, this clone was seen a few times. Its specificity is not known. This chain joins TRBV7-8 and TRBJ2-7; the D call may be TRBD1 or TRBD2 (5 bases each). Source: peripheral blood mononuclear cells (PBMCs), taken before the fourth cycle of nivolumab. This sequence was found in a human donor with classical Hodgkin lymphoma. CDR3 sequence reads: CASSVYQGPSYEQYF. DNA for the CDR3: TGTGCCAGCAGCGTCTACCAGGGACCCTCCTACGAGCAGTACTTC.